The 22 T cell receptor beta chains below come from one sample, sequenced in a study of T cell responses to AZD1222 COVID-19 vaccine. Clones were sequenced by immunoSEQ multiplex PCR, and TCRdb holds only the in-frame ones, with some missing. The data contain about 81,000 clones, under 95% of them singletons. Material: peripheral blood, obtained 28 days after the second AZD1222 dose. These receptors all stem from an adult who received the AZD1222 COVID-19 vaccine.

The V and J genes are TRBV7-3 and TRBJ1-1; TRBD1 is a possible D gene (5 bases). The CDR3 runs 14 residues. CDR1 SGHTA and CDR2 FQGTGA come from the germline V gene. V was trimmed by 2 bases and J by 3 bases, leaving 10 bases between them. The CDR3 bases are TGTGCCAGCAGCTTAGGGGGAGGAGACACTGAAGCTTTCTTT. It encodes CASSLGGGDTEAFF.

The chain carries TRBV7-2 and TRBJ2-7, with TRBD2 identical over 12 bases. The CDR3 contains 16 residues. The trim removed 0 bases at V and 3 bases at J, leaving 3 bases unmatched. Germline CDR1 is SGHTA and CDR2 is FQGNSA. CDR3 in amino acids: CASSLAGLAGNYEQYF. CDR3 DNA: TGTGCCAGCAGCTTAGCCGGACTAGCGGGAAACTACGAGCAGTACTTC.

This clone has just a few counts. The V gene is TRBV28, the J gene TRBJ1-4; D unclear. Looked up from germline, CDR1 is MDHEN and CDR2 is SYDVKM. The CDR3 loop spans 14 amino acids. The V end lost 2 bases, the J end lost 3 bases, and 7 bases lay between the germline ends. The chain's CDR3 is CASSLTQANEKLFF. The CDR3 nucleotides read TGTGCCAGCAGTTTAACCCAGGCTAATGAAAAACTGTTTTTT.

The CDR3 loop reads CASRRGAPSSYNEQFF. For the CDR3, the DNA is TGTGCCAGCCGTAGGGGGGCCCCCAGCTCCTACAATGAGCAGTTCTTC. The chain combines TRBV5-4 with TRBJ2-1; D tentatively fits TRBD1 or TRBD2 (6 bases each). Germline CDR1 is SGHNT and CDR2 is YYREEE (reference sequence). This CDR3 contains 16 residues. V was cut by 7 bases and J by 0 bases, with 17 bases left in between.

This clone showed up just once. The V and J genes are TRBV29-1 and TRBJ2-7, with TRBD2 matching 10 bases. Germline values: CDR1 SQVTM, CDR2 ANQGSEA. The CDR3 is 18 amino acids. V was clipped by 1 base and J by 2 bases; unmatched bases: 14. The CDR3 DNA follows: TGCAGCGTTGAAGGGACCGTTGGGACTAGCGACAACCCCTACGAGCAGTACTTC. Its translation is CSVEGTVGTSDNPYEQYF.

This clone was seen a single time. This sequence joins TRBV7-3 and TRBJ1-1; 9 nucleotides agree with TRBD1. Per germline, CDR1 SGHTA and CDR2 FQGTGA. This CDR3 contains 15 residues. V lost 0 bases and J lost 5; bases outside the gene matches: 4. The CDR3 DNA is TGTGCCAGCAGCTTAACACAGGGGGCTTGGACTGAAGCTTTCTTT. It codes for CASSLTQGAWTEAFF.

The chain employs TRBV11-2 and TRBJ2-1; 7 bases are shared with TRBD2. The V gene's germline CDR1 is SGHAT and CDR2 FQNNGV. With V trimmed by 1 base and J by 5 bases, 8 bases remained unmatched. The CDR3 has 16 amino acids. This CDR3 is CASSLGGGEWHNEQFF. Here the CDR3 DNA reads TGTGCCAGCAGCTTAGGGGGAGGGGAGTGGCACAATGAGCAGTTCTTC.

The chain has TRBV6-6 and TRBJ1-6; TRBD1 matches 8 bases. The CDR3 is made up of 16 amino acids. Trimming took 2 bases from V and 9 from J; bases not matched to a gene: 9. Per the germline V gene, CDR1 is MNHNY and CDR2 is SVGAGI (reference sequence). The CDR3 is CASSYGQGAQSSPLHF. DNA of the CDR3: TGTGCCAGCAGTTACGGGCAGGGGGCGCAGAGTTCACCCCTCCACTTT.

The J gene is TRBJ2-1, the V gene TRBV5-1; D gene ambiguous. Trimming left V 0 bases short and J 5 bases short, with 9 bases between. The CDR3 has 14 amino acids. Germline CDR1 and CDR2: SGHRS and YFSETQ. The CDR3 sequence: CASSLGGSDNEQFF. As DNA, the CDR3 is TGCGCCAGCAGCTTGGGAGGTTCTGACAATGAGCAGTTCTTC.

The J gene is TRBJ2-5, the V gene TRBV7-8, with unresolved D. CDR1 is SGHVS and CDR2 is FQNEAQ in the germline V gene. This CDR3 region has 13 residues. The germline V and J ends were trimmed by 0 bases and 0 bases, with 2 bases remaining between them. The CDR3 DNA sequence: TGTGCCAGCAGCTTAGCGGACCAAGAGACCCAGTACTTC. Its translation: CASSLADQETQYF.

The J gene is TRBJ2-7, the V gene TRBV6-2 or TRBV6-3; 7 nucleotides line up with TRBD1. V gave up 2 bases and J gave up 3 bases; unmatched junction bases: 1. Germline V gene lookup returns CDR1 MNHEY and CDR2 SVGEGT. There are 13 residues in the CDR3. The CDR3 is CASSYDRVYEQYF. CDR3 coding DNA: TGTGCCAGCAGTTACGACAGGGTCTACGAGCAGTACTTC.

This sequence joins TRBV23-1 and TRBJ2-5; D uncertain. TRBV23-1 qualifies as an ORF whose function is uncertain. This CDR3 comprises 11 residues. The V end lost 6 bases, the J end lost 5 bases, and 7 bases lay between the germline ends. The CDR3 nucleotides read TGCGCCAGCAGCAGTCGGGAGACCCAGTACTTC. It translates to CASSSRETQYF.

The chain uses TRBV29-1 and TRBJ1-2, with unresolved D. Trimming shortened V by 3 bases and J by 8 bases, and 22 bases separated the two germline ends. The length of the CDR3 is 15 residues. CDR1 SQVTM and CDR2 ANQGSEA come from the germline V gene. In DNA, the CDR3 is TGCAGCGTTGATAGTCAGGAGAAGGGCTATGGAGGCTACACCTTC. It is translated as CSVDSQEKGYGGYTF.

The chain is built from TRBV24-1 and TRBJ2-1, with D tentatively TRBD1 or TRBD2 (5 bases each). Germline lookup yields CDR1 KGHDR and CDR2 SFDVKD. The CDR3 is 17 residues long. V lost 7 bases and J lost 2, with 20 bases in between. CDR3 amino acids: CATSPTLGVAAYNEQFF. In DNA form, the CDR3 reads TGTGCCACCAGCCCTACCCTGGGGGTGGCGGCCTACAATGAGCAGTTCTTC.

The chain recombines TRBV30 with TRBJ2-7; D gene uncertain. Trimming cost V 0 bases and J 1 base, with 13 bases left between them. Germline assignment: CDR1 GTSNPN and CDR2 SVGIG (reference sequence). The CDR3 is 15 amino acids. As DNA, the CDR3 is TGTGCCTGGAGTGTACAAGTGGGGAAATCCTACGAGCAGTACTTC. This gives the protein CAWSVQVGKSYEQYF.

The gene calls are TRBV27 and TRBJ2-1; 8 bases match TRBD2. Germline V gives CDR1 MNHEY, CDR2 SMNVEV (reference sequence). The ends lost 4 bases at V and 6 bases at J; junction bases unmatched: 8. This CDR3 is 15 amino acids long. DNA of the CDR3: TGTGCCAGCAGTTCCGGGACTAGTCCCGCCAATGAGCAGTTCTTC. Its protein is CASSSGTSPANEQFF.

This chain links TRBV6-5 with TRBJ2-1, with D perhaps matching TRBD2 (6 bases). Germline V gene lookup returns CDR1 MNHEY and CDR2 SVGAGI. The CDR3 consists of 14 residues. V was pared by 7 bases and J by 0 bases, with 10 bases between. The CDR3 DNA reads TGTGCCAGCAACCCAGCGGGCTCCTACAATGAGCAGTTCTTC. It specifies CASNPAGSYNEQFF.

V and J are TRBV2 and TRBJ1-5, with 9 bases identical to TRBD1. The CDR3 loop spans 14 amino acids. The germline CDR1 and CDR2 sequences are SNHLY and FYNNEI. V shed 5 bases, J shed 6 bases, and the junction held 5 bases outside the gene matches. The CDR3 sequence is CASSKGQGVQPQHF. The CDR3 DNA sequence: TGTGCCAGCAGTAAGGGACAGGGAGTTCAGCCCCAGCATTTT.

This clone was counted between two and nine times. The rearrangement uses TRBV4-3 and TRBJ2-2; D is undetermined. The CDR3 runs 14 residues. Deletions cut 3 bases from V and 0 bases from J, with 5 bases between. Germline V CDR1 and CDR2: LGHNA, YSLEER. CDR3 amino acids: CASSHSTNTGELFF. The CDR3 DNA reads as TGCGCCAGCAGCCACTCCACGAACACCGGGGAGCTGTTTTTT.

The chain joins TRBV7-9 to TRBJ2-3; 14 bases align to TRBD2. CDR1 and CDR2 (germline): SEHNR, FQNEAQ (reference sequence). Losses at the gene ends were 4 bases for V and 4 bases for J; bases not matched to a gene: 10. The CDR3 contains 18 residues. CDR3 amino acids: CASSSGTSGRSSADTQYF. The CDR3, as DNA: TGTGCCAGCAGCTCCGGGACTAGCGGGAGATCGAGTGCAGATACGCAGTATTTT.

This sequence joins TRBV7-2 and TRBJ2-7; TRBD1 might be the D (5 bases). The germline CDR1 and CDR2 sequences are SGHTA and FQGNSA. The CDR3 is 13 amino acids. V was cut by 1 base and J by 9 bases, with 13 bases left in between. The CDR3 here is CASSLDAGQLQYF. The CDR3 coding sequence is TGTGCCAGCAGCTTAGACGCAGGGCAGTTGCAGTACTTC.

The gene calls are TRBV28 and TRBJ1-2, with TRBD1 identical over 8 bases. Per the germline V gene, CDR1 is MDHEN and CDR2 is SYDVKM. V was clipped by 3 bases and J by 8 bases; unmatched bases: 2. This CDR3 has 12 residues. CDR3 DNA sequence: TGTGCCAGCAGTTTCAGGGGGCCGGGCTACACCTTC. Protein product: CASSFRGPGYTF.